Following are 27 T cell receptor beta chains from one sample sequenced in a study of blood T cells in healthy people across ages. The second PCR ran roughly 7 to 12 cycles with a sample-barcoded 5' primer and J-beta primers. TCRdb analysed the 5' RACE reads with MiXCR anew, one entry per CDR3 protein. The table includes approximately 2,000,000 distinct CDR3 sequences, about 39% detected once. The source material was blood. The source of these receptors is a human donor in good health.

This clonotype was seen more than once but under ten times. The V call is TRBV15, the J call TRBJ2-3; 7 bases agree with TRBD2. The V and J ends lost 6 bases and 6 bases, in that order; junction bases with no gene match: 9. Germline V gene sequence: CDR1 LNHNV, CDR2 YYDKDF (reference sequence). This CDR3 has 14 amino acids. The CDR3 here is CATSGGGTSDTQYF. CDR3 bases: TGTGCCACCAGTGGCGGGGGAACCTCGGATACGCAGTATTTT.

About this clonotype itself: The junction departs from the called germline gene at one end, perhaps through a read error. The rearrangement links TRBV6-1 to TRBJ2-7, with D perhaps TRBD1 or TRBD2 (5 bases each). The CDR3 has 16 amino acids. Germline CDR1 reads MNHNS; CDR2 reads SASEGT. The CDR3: CASSALGVVDSYEQYF. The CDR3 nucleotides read TGCGCCAGCAGTGCCCTGGGGGTTGTGGACTCCTACGAGCAGTACTTC.

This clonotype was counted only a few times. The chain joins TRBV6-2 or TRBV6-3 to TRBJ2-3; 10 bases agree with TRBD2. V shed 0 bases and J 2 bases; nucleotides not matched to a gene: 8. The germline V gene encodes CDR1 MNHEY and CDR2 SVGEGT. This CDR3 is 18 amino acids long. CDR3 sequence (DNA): TGTGCCAGCAGTTACTCGAGGACTAGCGGAGAGACCACAGATACGCAGTATTTT. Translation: CASSYSRTSGETTDTQYF.

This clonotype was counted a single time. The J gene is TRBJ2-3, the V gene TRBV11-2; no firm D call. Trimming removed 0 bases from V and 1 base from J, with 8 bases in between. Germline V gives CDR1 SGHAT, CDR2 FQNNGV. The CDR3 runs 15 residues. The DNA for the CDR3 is TGTGCCAGCAGCTTAGAGTTAACAGGCACAGATACGCAGTATTTT. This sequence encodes CASSLELTGTDTQYF.

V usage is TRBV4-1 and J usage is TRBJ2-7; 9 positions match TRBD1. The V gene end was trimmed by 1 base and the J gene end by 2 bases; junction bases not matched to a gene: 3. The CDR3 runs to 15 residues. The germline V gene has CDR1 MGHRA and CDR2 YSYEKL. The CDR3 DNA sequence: TGCGCCAGCAGCCAAGGACAGGGGGGAGCCTACGAGCAGTACTTC. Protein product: CASSQGQGGAYEQYF.

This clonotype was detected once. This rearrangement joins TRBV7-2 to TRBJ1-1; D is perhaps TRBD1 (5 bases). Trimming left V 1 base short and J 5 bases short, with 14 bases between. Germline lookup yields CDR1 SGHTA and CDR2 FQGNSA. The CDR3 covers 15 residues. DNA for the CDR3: TGTGCCAGCAGCTTAGGATCGGGGGTTCGGACTGAAGCTTTCTTT. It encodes CASSLGSGVRTEAFF.

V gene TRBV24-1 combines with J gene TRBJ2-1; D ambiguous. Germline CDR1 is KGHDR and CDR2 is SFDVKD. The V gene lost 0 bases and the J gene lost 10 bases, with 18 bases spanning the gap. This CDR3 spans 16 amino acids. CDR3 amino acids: CATSDLRCRPIIEQFF. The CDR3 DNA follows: TGTGCCACCAGTGATTTGCGCTGTCGGCCTATAATAGAGCAGTTCTTC.

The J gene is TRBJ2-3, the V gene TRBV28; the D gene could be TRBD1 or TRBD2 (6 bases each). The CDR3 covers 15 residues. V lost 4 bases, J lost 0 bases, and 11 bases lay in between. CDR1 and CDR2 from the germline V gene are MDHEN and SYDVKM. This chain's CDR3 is CASSSTGASTDTQYF. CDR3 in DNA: TGTGCCAGCAGTTCTACGGGGGCTAGCACAGATACGCAGTATTTT.

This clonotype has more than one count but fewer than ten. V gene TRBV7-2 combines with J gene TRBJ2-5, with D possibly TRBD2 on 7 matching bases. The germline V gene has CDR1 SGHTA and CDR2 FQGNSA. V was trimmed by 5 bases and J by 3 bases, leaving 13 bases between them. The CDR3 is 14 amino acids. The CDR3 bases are TGTGCCAGCAGCAGGGAGGGGGGGAAAGAGACCCAGTACTTC. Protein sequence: CASSREGGKETQYF.

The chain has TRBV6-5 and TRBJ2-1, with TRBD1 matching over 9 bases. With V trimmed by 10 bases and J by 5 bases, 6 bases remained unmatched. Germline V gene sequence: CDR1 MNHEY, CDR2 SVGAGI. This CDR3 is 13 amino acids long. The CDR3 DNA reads TGTGCCACTGGACAGGGGAGAAACAATGAGCAGTTCTTC. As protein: CATGQGRNNEQFF.

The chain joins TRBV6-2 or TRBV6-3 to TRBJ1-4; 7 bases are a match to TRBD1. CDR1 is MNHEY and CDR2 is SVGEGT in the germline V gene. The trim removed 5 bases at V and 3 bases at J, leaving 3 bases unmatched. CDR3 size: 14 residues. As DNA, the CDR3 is TGTGCCAGCAGTCGGACAGGAGCTAATGAAAAACTGTTTTTT. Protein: CASSRTGANEKLFF.

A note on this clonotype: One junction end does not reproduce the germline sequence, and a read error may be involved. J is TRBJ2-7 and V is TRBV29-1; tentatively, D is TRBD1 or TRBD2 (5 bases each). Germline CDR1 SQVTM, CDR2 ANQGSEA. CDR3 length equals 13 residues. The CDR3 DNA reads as TGCAGCGTGGAAGGACCCCGAGGGGCCGAGCAGTACTTC. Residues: CSVEGPRGAEQYF.

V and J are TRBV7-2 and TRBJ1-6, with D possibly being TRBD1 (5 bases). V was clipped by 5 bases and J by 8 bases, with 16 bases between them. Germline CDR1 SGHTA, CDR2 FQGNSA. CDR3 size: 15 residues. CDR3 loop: CASSPRGGVDSPLHF. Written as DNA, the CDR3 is TGTGCCAGCAGCCCCCGGGGGGGAGTGGATTCACCCCTCCACTTT.

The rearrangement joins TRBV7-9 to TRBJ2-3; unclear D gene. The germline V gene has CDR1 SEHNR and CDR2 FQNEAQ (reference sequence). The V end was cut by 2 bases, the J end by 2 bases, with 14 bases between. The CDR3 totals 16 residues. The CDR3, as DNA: TGTGCCAGCAGCTTAATCTGGGCGGATCCCACAGATACGCAGTATTTT. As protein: CASSLIWADPTDTQYF. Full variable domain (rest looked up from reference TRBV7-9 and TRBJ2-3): DTGVSQNPRHKITKRGQNVTFRCDPISEHNRLYWYRQTLGQGPEFLTYFQNEAQLEKSRLLSDRFSAERPKGSFSTLEIQRTEQGDSAMYLCASSLIWADPTDTQYFGPGTRLTVL.

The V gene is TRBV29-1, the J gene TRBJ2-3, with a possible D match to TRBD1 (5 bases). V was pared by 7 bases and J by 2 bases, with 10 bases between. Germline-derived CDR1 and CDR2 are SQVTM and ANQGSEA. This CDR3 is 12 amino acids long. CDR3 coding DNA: TGCAGCGCCGAAGGGGCCACAGATACGCAGTATTTT. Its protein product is CSAEGATDTQYF.

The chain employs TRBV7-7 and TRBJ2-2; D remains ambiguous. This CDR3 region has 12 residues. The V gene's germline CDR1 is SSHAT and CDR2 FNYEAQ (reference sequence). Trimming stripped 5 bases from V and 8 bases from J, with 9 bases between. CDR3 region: CASSPRLGELFF. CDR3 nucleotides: TGTGCCAGCAGCCCGCGCCTGGGGGAGCTGTTTTTT.

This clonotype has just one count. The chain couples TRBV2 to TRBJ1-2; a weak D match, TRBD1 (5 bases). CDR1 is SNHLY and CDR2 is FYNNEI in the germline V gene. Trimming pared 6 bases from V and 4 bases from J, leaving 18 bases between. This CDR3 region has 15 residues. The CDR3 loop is CASRRIDSLSYGYTF. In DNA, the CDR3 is TGTGCCAGCAGACGGATCGACAGTTTGTCCTATGGCTACACCTTC.

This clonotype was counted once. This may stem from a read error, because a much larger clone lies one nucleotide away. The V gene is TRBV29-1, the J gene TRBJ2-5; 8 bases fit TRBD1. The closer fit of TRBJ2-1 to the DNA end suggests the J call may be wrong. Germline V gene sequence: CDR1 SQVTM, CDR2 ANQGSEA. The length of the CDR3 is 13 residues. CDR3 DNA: TGCAGCGGCCGGACAGGGCGGGGAGAGACCCAGTTCTTC. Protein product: CSGRTGRGETQFF.

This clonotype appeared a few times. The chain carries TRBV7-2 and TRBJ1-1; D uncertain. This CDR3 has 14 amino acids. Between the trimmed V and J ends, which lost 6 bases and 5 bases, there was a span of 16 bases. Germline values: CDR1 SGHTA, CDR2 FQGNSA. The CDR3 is CASSLRTGGTEAFF. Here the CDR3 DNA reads TGTGCCAGCAGTCTCCGGACGGGAGGGACTGAAGCTTTCTTT.

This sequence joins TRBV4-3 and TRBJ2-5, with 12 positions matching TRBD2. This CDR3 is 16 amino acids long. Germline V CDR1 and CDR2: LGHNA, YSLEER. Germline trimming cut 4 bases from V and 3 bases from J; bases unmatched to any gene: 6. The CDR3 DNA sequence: TGCGCCAGCAGCCCACTAGCGGGGGGACCCAAAGAGACCCAGTACTTC. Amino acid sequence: CASSPLAGGPKETQYF.

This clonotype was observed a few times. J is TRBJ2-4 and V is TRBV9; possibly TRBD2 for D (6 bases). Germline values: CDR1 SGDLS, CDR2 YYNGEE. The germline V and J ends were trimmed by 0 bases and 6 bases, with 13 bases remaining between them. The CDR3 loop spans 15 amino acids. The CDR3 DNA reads TGTGCCAGCAGCGTAGATGGCGGGGTCGGAAACATTCAGTACTTC. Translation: CASSVDGGVGNIQYF. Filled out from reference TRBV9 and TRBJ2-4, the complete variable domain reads DSGVTQTPKHLITATGQRVTLRCSPRSGDLSVYWYQQSLDQGLQFLIQYYNGEERAKGNILERFSAQQFPDLHSELNLSSLELGDSALYFCASSVDGGVGNIQYFGAGTRLSVL.

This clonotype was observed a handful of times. The CDR3 reads CASSFMLGGLAETQYF. The CDR3 region has the DNA TGTGCCAGCAGCTTCATGCTGGGAGGCCTAGCAGAGACCCAGTACTTC. This sequence joins TRBV13 and TRBJ2-5; the D gene is possibly TRBD2 (6 bases). The CDR3 loop spans 16 amino acids. The ends were cut back, 3 bases at V and 4 bases at J, with 18 bases in the middle. The germline V gene encodes CDR1 PRHDT and CDR2 FYEKMQ (reference sequence).

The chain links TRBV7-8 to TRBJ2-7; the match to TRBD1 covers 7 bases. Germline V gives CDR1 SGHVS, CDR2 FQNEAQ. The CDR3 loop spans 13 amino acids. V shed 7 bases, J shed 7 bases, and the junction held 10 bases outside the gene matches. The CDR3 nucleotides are TGTGCCAGCACCGACCGACAGGGATTAGAGCAGTACTTC. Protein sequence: CASTDRQGLEQYF.

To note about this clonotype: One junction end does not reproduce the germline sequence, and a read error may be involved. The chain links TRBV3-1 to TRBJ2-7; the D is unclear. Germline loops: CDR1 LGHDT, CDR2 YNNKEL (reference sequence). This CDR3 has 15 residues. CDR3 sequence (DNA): TGTGCCGGCAGCCAAGGGCACCTGGGCCCCTACGAGCAGTACTTC. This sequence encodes CAGSQGHLGPYEQYF.

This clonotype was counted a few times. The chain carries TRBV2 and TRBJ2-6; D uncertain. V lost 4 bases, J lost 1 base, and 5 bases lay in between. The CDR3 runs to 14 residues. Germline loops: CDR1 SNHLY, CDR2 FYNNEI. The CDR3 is CASSGESGANVLTF. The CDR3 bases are TGTGCCAGCAGTGGGGAATCTGGGGCCAACGTCCTGACTTTC.

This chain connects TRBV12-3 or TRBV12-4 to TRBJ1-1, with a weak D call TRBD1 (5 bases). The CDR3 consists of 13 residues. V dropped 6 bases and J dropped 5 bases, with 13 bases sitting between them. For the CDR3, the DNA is TGTGCCAGCAGCCCAGGGTACGGGACTGAAGCTTTCTTT. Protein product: CASSPGYGTEAFF.

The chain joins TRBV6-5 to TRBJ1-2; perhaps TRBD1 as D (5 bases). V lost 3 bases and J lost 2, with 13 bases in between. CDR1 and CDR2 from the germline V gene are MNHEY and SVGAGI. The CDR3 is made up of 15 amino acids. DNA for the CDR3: TGTGCCAGCAGTTATCAGGAGGGGCCGAACTATGGCTACACCTTC. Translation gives CASSYQEGPNYGYTF.